The TCR beta chain described here comes from a study of T cells after yellow fever vaccination (dated by TCRdb to the late 2010s). General notes on the study: Using CD3, CD45RA, CCR7 and CD95 staining, memory subsets (EM, EMRA, CM and Tscm) were sorted on a BD FACS Aria III. The SMART-Seq v4 Ultra Low Input RNA kit was used to prepare libraries from fractions with low cell numbers. To follow T-cell clones before and after both primary and booster YFV17D yellow fever vaccination, bulk TCR alpha and beta repertoires underwent longitudinal sequencing. Two healthy male donors, one aged 18 to 30 and one aged 30 to 39 years, were included in the cohort. Blood was collected at multiple timepoints before and after primary and secondary immunization, and bulk PBMC replicates and cell subsets were isolated. Sorting of memory subsets took place on days 0, 15 and 45 and at 18 months after primary vaccination, as well as on days 0, 15 and 45 after the 30-year booster. Results and caveats for the whole study, not just this receptor: In the sorted memory subsets on day 0, nearly all of the vaccine-responding clonotypes fell below detection. FACS-sorted repertoires could contain abundant contaminating clonotypes from the bulk population, so computational filtering was required. A small share of clonotypes occurred in both CD4 and CD8 compartments, likely arising from convergent recombination. Because only a couple of donors were included in the study, the extent to which the findings can be generalized is limited. Compared with the primary T-cell response, the secondary T-cell response was weaker but faster, peaking on day 5 rather than day 15. Most clones expanded after primary vaccination were re-detected after the booster (almost 97% of CD4 and about nine tenths of CD8), suggesting broad memory maintenance.

In its sample, this clonotype was seen a few times. No per-base quality is available; no much larger clone lies one base away. The CDR3 starts with the cysteine, ends with the phenylalanine, and has 15 residues. Only the CDR3 region is kept as DNA, spanning 45 bases read in frame from base 1. Taken from the germline V gene, the CDR1 and CDR2 loops are MDHEN and SYDVKM. The junction shows trimming of 6 bases on V and 4 bases on J, and the gene matches do not reach 7 bases of it. Taken with the paper, the label for treatment or condition translates to: live attenuated yellow fever vaccine strain. A standard Ficoll-Paque protocol was used to isolate PBMCs from peripheral blood. The RNeasy Micro Kit was used to extract RNA from sorted memory subsets. Synthesis of TCR cDNA relied on 5'RACE template switching, a step that introduced a universal primer site along with unique molecular identifiers. Priming for cDNA synthesis came from both the TCR alpha and TCR beta constant segments. Libraries were amplified in two PCR steps, with sample barcodes and sequencing adapters added in the second step. Sequencing of the libraries was done on either Illumina HiSeq 2500 (2x100 bp) or NovaSeq (2x150 bp). As for the authors' bioinformatics: Demultiplexing of reads and collapsing into UMI consensus sequences were performed with MIGEC, and V(D)J alignment was carried out with MiXCR. Clonotypes responding to the vaccine were identified with edgeR on replicate PBMC samples, with the criteria of FDR below 0.01 and a log2 fold change above 5 up to day 15. Each bulk clonotype received a CD4 or CD8 identity based on whether the sequenced CD4 or CD8 repertoire contained that clonotype at higher abundance. To estimate the distribution of each clone across memory phenotypes, clonotype frequencies in memory subsets were weighted by FACS-sorted cell numbers. TCRdb trimmed public reads at Q25 via fastp, called clones via MiXCR and kept in-frame beta chains. All rows with the same CDR3 protein become a single entry with the most common DNA and genes. The V and J calls come from TCRdb's annotation, not from the publication. Here the sample has roughly 30,000 distinct CDR3 sequences; 10% occur a single time. Around 12% of the sample belongs to the ten largest clones.

The receptor's source is a man in his late teens or twenties who received the YFV17D yellow fever vaccine. The sample consisted of PBMCs, either bulk or a sorted T-cell subset (CD4+, CD8+, memory, or dextramer-sorted; not recorded which), taken about 2 weeks after the first yellow fever vaccination. The sequence joins TRBV28 to TRBJ2-3; 10 bases in between match TRBD2. The nucleotides read TGTGCCAGCAGACCCCTAGCGGGGGTGGCAGATACGCAGTATTTT. The translation is CASRPLAGVADTQYF.